Below are 22 T cell receptor beta chains sequenced from a single sample in a study of shared T cell receptors in the human thymus (dated by TCRdb to the early 2020s). Library construction relied on the immunoSEQ multiplex PCR assay. Not all clones reach the TCRdb copy of this immuneACCESS table, which keeps in-frame sequences only. Checked studies attribute under half of the gap to unresolved V genes and leave the rest unexplained. Across this sample there are about 610,000 clones, with roughly 90% seen only once. The biggest ten clones account for around 0.0099% of the sample. This sample also appeared in a second study, on human thymus T cells.

Sequenced material: thymocytes. These receptors were obtained from a boy under two years old with a congenital heart defect. Donor details come from another sample of the same person, matched by shared clones.

This chain joins TRBV7-8 and TRBJ1-5, with 7 positions matching TRBD1. Germline loops: CDR1 SGHVS, CDR2 FQNEAQ. V shed 4 bases and J 5 bases; nucleotides not matched to a gene: 11. The CDR3 runs 16 residues. The CDR3 nucleotides are TGTGCCAGCAGCTCCCAAGCCGGGACAGTGCATCAGCCCCAGCATTTT. It encodes CASSSQAGTVHQPQHF.

V is TRBV20-1 and J is TRBJ1-2; D is uncertain. The CDR3 consists of 11 residues. CDR1 and CDR2 from the germline V gene are DFQATT and SNEGSKA (reference sequence). The V end was cut by 6 bases, the J end by 4 bases, with 9 bases between. The CDR3 reads CSAEGSYGYTF. For the CDR3, the DNA is TGCAGTGCCGAGGGCTCCTATGGCTACACCTTC.

V usage is TRBV6-6 and J usage is TRBJ2-2; possible D gene TRBD1, 6 bases. Germline assignment: CDR1 MNHNY and CDR2 SVGAGI (reference sequence). The CDR3 consists of 15 residues. The V gene lost 4 bases and the J gene lost 6 bases, with 15 bases spanning the gap. The CDR3 DNA reads TGTGCCAGCAGTTGCTACAGGGATCGCGCCGGGGAGCTGTTTTTT. The encoded protein is CASSCYRDRAGELFF.

The chain couples TRBV18 to TRBJ2-4; D may be TRBD2 (6 bases). Germline-derived CDR1 and CDR2 are KGHSH and LQKENI. The CDR3 runs 18 residues. V was shortened by 0 bases and J by 0 bases, with 15 bases between the two germline ends. The CDR3 region is CASSPPDRGSQAKNIQYF. The CDR3 DNA sequence: TGTGCCAGCTCACCACCCGACCGGGGGTCACAAGCCAAAAACATTCAGTACTTC.

The J gene is TRBJ2-2, the V gene TRBV19; the D gene is possibly TRBD2 (5 bases). CDR1 and CDR2 (germline): LNHDA, SQIVND (reference sequence). V dropped 6 bases and J dropped 4 bases, with 12 bases sitting between them. This CDR3 has 14 residues. CDR3 residues: CASRVRVGTGELFF. The CDR3, as DNA: TGTGCCAGTAGGGTGCGGGTTGGCACCGGGGAGCTGTTTTTT. Variable domain in full (rest from reference TRBV19 and TRBJ2-2): DGGITQSPKYLFRKEGQNVTLSCEQNLNHDAMYWYRQDPGQGLRLIYYSQIVNDFQKGDIAEGYSVSREKKESFPLTVTSAQKNPTAFYLCASRVRVGTGELFFGEGSRLTVL.

V usage is TRBV5-1 and J usage is TRBJ2-7; TRBD2 matches 7 bases. CDR3 size: 16 residues. V trimming: 1 base; J trimming: 1 base; junction bases outside the gene matches: 8. CDR1 SGHRS and CDR2 YFSETQ come from the germline V gene. The CDR3 coding sequence is TGCGCCAGCAGCTTGCCCGGGGGGACCCATTCCTACGAGCAGTACTTC. Its protein product is CASSLPGGTHSYEQYF.

J is TRBJ2-2 and V is TRBV19; 8 bases are shared with TRBD2. This CDR3 has 16 amino acids. Germline CDR1 and CDR2: LNHDA and SQIVND (reference sequence). The J segment lost 1 base and the V segment lost 6 bases, leaving 7 bases of the junction unmatched. The CDR3, as DNA: TGTGCCAGTAGCCTTACTAGCGGCCTGAACACCGGGGAGCTGTTTTTT. Translating gives CASSLTSGLNTGELFF. Supplemented by reference TRBV19 and TRBJ2-2, the full variable domain reads DGGITQSPKYLFRKEGQNVTLSCEQNLNHDAMYWYRQDPGQGLRLIYYSQIVNDFQKGDIAEGYSVSREKKESFPLTVTSAQKNPTAFYLCASSLTSGLNTGELFFGEGSRLTVL.

A few counts support this clone. The V call is TRBV19, the J call TRBJ2-6; D is ambiguous. V lost 3 bases to trimming and J lost 0 bases, with 6 bases between them. Germline V gene lookup returns CDR1 LNHDA and CDR2 SQIVND (reference sequence). This CDR3 region has 15 residues. DNA for the CDR3: TGTGCCAGTAGTATCACGGGCTCTGGGGCCAACGTCCTGACTTTC. Protein sequence: CASSITGSGANVLTF.

The rearrangement joins TRBV5-5 to TRBJ2-1; maybe TRBD2 (5 bases). The CDR3 is 13 residues long. Trimming pared 0 bases from V and 8 bases from J, leaving 9 bases between. Germline V gene sequence: CDR1 SGHKS, CDR2 YYEKEE (reference sequence). CDR3 protein: CASSLGAGDEQFF. The CDR3 nucleotides read TGTGCCAGCAGCTTGGGGGCGGGCGATGAGCAGTTCTTC.

V gene TRBV4-3 combines with J gene TRBJ1-1; maybe TRBD1 (6 bases). This CDR3 is built from 16 residues. Germline-derived CDR1 and CDR2 are LGHNA and YSLEER. The V and J ends lost 0 bases and 1 base respectively, with 12 bases between them. The CDR3 reads CASSQDSGQKNTEAFF. CDR3 bases: TGCGCCAGCAGCCAAGATTCCGGACAGAAGAACACTGAAGCTTTCTTT.

V usage is TRBV21-1 and J usage is TRBJ2-5; the table's D call, TRBD2, has no DNA check behind it. TRBV21-1 is assigned pseudogene status. This CDR3 has 17 residues. CDR3: CASRPERRECSQETQYF. The DNA of the CDR3 is TGTGCCAGCAGGCCCGAGCGGCGGGAGTGTAGCCAAGAGACCCAGTACTTC.

A single count supports this clone. This sequence joins TRBV4-3 and TRBJ1-2, with no clear D. V was shortened by 1 base and J by 7 bases, with 16 bases between the two germline ends. Germline V CDR1 and CDR2: LGHNA, YSLEER. This CDR3 has 15 amino acids. The CDR3 DNA sequence: TGCGCCAGCAGCCAAGGAGGGTTAGGGCTCGGTGGCTACACCTTC. Residues: CASSQGGLGLGGYTF.

This rearrangement joins TRBV4-1 to TRBJ1-5; D is possibly TRBD1 (6 bases). Germline lookup yields CDR1 MGHRA and CDR2 YSYEKL. The V end was cut by 0 bases, the J end by 5 bases, with 14 bases between. There are 16 residues in the CDR3. The CDR3 spells CASSQEATGIDQPQHF. The DNA of the CDR3 is TGCGCCAGCAGCCAAGAAGCCACAGGGATCGATCAGCCCCAGCATTTT.

This clone has just a few counts. The chain links TRBV27 to TRBJ2-1, with TRBD2 matching over 10 bases. This CDR3 has 16 amino acids. After removal of 1 base from V and 2 bases from J, the junction contained 2 bases not matched to a gene. CDR1 is MNHEY, CDR2 SMNVEV, per germline (reference sequence). Written as DNA, the CDR3 is TGTGCCAGCAGTTTATTTACTAGCGGGGCCTACAATGAGCAGTTCTTC. Translated, it gives CASSLFTSGAYNEQFF.

The sample holds one count of this clone. V usage is TRBV7-2 and J usage is TRBJ2-5, with 7 bases lining up with TRBD2. V dropped 3 bases and J dropped 0; count of bases not matched to a gene: 7. This CDR3 comprises 16 residues. Germline CDR1 is SGHTA and CDR2 is FQGNSA. The CDR3 region is CASSFGGLPYQETQYF. CDR3 nucleotide sequence: TGTGCCAGCAGCTTTGGGGGACTACCGTACCAAGAGACCCAGTACTTC.

The genes are TRBV6-1 and TRBJ1-3, with TRBD1 as a possible D gene (6 bases). Germline V CDR1 and CDR2: MNHNS, SASEGT. This CDR3 comprises 17 residues. The V gene lost 2 bases and the J gene lost 2 bases, with 16 bases spanning the gap. The CDR3 DNA reads TGTGCCAGCAGTGAAAGGTCGACAGGTAGCACTGGAAACACCATATATTTT. Protein: CASSERSTGSTGNTIYF.

V and J are TRBV27 and TRBJ2-1; the D is unclear. The CDR3 loop spans 16 amino acids. V was pared by 5 bases and J by 0 bases, with 14 bases between. Germline CDR1 and CDR2: MNHEY and SMNVEV (reference sequence). CDR3 sequence (DNA): TGTGCCAGCAGTCCGCCGTGTCCGAGCTCCTACAATGAGCAGTTCTTC. Its protein is CASSPPCPSSYNEQFF.

This clone was recorded once. The chain uses TRBV11-3 and TRBJ1-1, with 7 bases matching TRBD1. The CDR3 is made up of 16 amino acids. V trimming: 2 bases; J trimming: 3 bases; junction bases outside the gene matches: 9. Germline V lookup: CDR1 SGHNT, CDR2 YENEEA. CDR3 amino acids: CASSLRTGGGDTEAFF. CDR3 in DNA: TGTGCCAGCAGCTTAAGGACAGGAGGAGGAGACACTGAAGCTTTCTTT.

This clone has just one count. The J gene is TRBJ2-3, the V gene TRBV4-3, with TRBD2 identical over 14 bases. The CDR3 length is 20 residues. V shed 3 bases, J shed 2 bases, and the junction held 13 bases outside the gene matches. Germline-derived CDR1 and CDR2 are LGHNA and YSLEER. The CDR3 spells CASSQSPGLAGGPNTDTQYF. The CDR3 DNA is TGCGCCAGCAGCCAGTCCCCCGGACTAGCGGGAGGTCCAAACACAGATACGCAGTATTTT.

V gene TRBV7-9 combines with J gene TRBJ2-7; TRBD2 matches 11 bases. Germline trimming cut 1 base from V and 6 bases from J; bases unmatched to any gene: 5. CDR3 size: 15 residues. CDR1 and CDR2 (germline): SEHNR, FQNEAQ (reference sequence). In DNA form, the CDR3 reads TGTGCCAGCAGCTTAGTCGGGCTAGCGGGAGGCGAGCAGTACTTC. Translation: CASSLVGLAGGEQYF.

V gene TRBV5-4 combines with J gene TRBJ1-4, with 9 bases lining up with TRBD1. This CDR3 comprises 16 residues. Germline CDR1 is SGHNT and CDR2 is YYREEE (reference sequence). V trimming: 3 bases; J trimming: 1 base; junction bases outside the gene matches: 4. The DNA for the CDR3 is TGTGCCAGCAGCTACGACAGGGGGGGAACTAATGAAAAACTGTTTTTT. This encodes CASSYDRGGTNEKLFF.

This chain connects TRBV5-6 to TRBJ2-1; the D is unclear. This CDR3 is built from 14 residues. The V end lost 3 bases, the J end lost 6 bases, and 13 bases lay between the germline ends. Looked up from germline, CDR1 is SGHDT and CDR2 is YYEEEE. For the CDR3, the DNA is TGTGCCAGCAGCTCCGTGGTAGCCTCCAATGAGCAGTTCTTC. Translation: CASSSVVASNEQFF.